This T cell receptor (beta chain) was observed in a study of T cells in Graves' hyperthyroidism and ophthalmopathy (dated by TCRdb to the late 2010s). About the investigation overall: Peripheral blood was sampled at the time of initial diagnosis, prior to any treatment. The paper reports TCR Vbeta CDR3 sequencing of roughly 140 peripheral blood samples: 40 to 45 ophthalmopathy, about 75 hyperthyroidism and approximately 17 progressor patients. A discovery cohort of about a hundred patients, approximately 45 with Graves' ophthalmopathy and 55 to 65 with stable Graves' hyperthyroidism, was used to find distinguishing TCR V-J signatures. The roughly 91 discovery patients were randomly split 7:3 into training and test sets. Thyroid tissue and blood T-cell repertoires from several Graves' hyperthyroidism patients were also compared in the study. Following sampling, methimazole starting at 30 mg daily was given to hyperthyroidism patients, and high-dose intravenous methylprednisolone was given to ophthalmopathy patients. Whether ophthalmopathy could be predicted prospectively was tested in an independent validation cohort made up of roughly 20 hyperthyroidism patients plus 17 patients who later progressed to ophthalmopathy. General conclusions and limits of the study: Blood samples also contained most of the expanded thyroid clonotypes (frequency above 0.001), which suggests that blood repertoires may reflect thyroid immune responses. Sample size was not statistically predetermined, and investigators were not blinded to group allocation. In validation, the model predicted progression to ophthalmopathy a median of roughly six months before onset, with approximately 70% sensitivity and about 75% specificity. In cross-validation, a model built on a 13 V-J signature told ophthalmopathy apart from stable hyperthyroidism with 87.88% sensitivity and around 84% specificity, and in testing the same model reached 80%/75%.

Taken from cysteine to phenylalanine, the CDR3 has 16 residues. Only CDR3 DNA remains: 48 bases, in frame from the first base. From V the trimming removes 0 bases and from J it removes 3 bases, while the gene matches leave 8 bases of the junction unaccounted for. The germline V gene specifies SGHDT as CDR1 and YYEEEE as CDR2. TCR beta CDR3 regions were amplified from RNA transcripts. The first round of RT-PCR for the TCR CDR3 was performed with the HTBI primer set and the Qiagen OneStep RT-PCR kit. A second multiplex PCR round built the libraries, followed by size selection and purification. The libraries were sequenced on an Illumina HiSeq2000 using paired-end 100 bp reads. Per the authors' processing: SOAPnuke was used to process the raw data, with reads discarded if the reads contained adapters or uncalled bases, had a mean Phred below 15, or lacked an exact constant-primer or identifier match. High-quality paired reads were merged using COPE v1.2.5, and each unique nucleotide sequence was defined as a clonotype. MiTCR v1.1 was used to align the clonotypes against IMGT TRBV, TRBD and TRBJ reference segments. The analysis was restricted to V-J combinations with a frequency above 0.0001, which together covered 99.2% of the repertoires. A TCS score was defined as the ratio of F50 (clonal expansion) to E x V (chaos), with BLOSUM62-based TCRdist applied between CDR3 peptides within each V-J. Welch's t-statistics and random forest reduced roughly 500 V-J features to roughly 13, which were used in a naive Bayes classifier (R e1071). TCRdb itself trimmed the public reads at Q25 with fastp, ran MiXCR and retained productive beta chains. Records with the same CDR3 protein are collapsed into one entry carrying the most frequent genes and DNA. These V and J calls are TCRdb output, not the study's own analysis. In this sample the table shows a few hundred thousand distinct CDR3 sequences, 15% to 17% of which occur a single time. The ten top clones hold around 7.3% of the sample.

Stable Graves' hyperthyroidism was defined as the absence of progression to ophthalmopathy over 18 months of follow-up. Hyperthyroidism patients were newly diagnosed, had a disease duration of under 2 months, and were aged 18 to 65 years. Patients with uncontrolled infections, other autoimmune diseases, pregnancy or lactation were excluded. Clinical symptoms, serum thyroxine and TRAb, thyroid ultrasound, and orbital computed tomography formed the basis for the diagnoses. PBMCs were separated from over 9 ml of fresh peripheral blood using Ficoll-Paque density gradient centrifugation. Total RNA was extracted using Trizol reagent, and RNA quality was assessed on an Agilent 2100 Bioanalyzer. This clonotype was counted only a few times. There is no known antigen for this receptor. Per-base qualities were not stored, and no clone one base away is much larger.

The sequence was collected from a woman in her twenties or thirties with Graves' hyperthyroidism. The sequence joins TRBV5-6 to TRBJ2-7; a stretch of 8 junction bases matches TRBD2. The specimen was blood. CDR3 loop: CASSLAAGGNLYEQYF. At the DNA level, the sequence is TGTGCCAGCAGCTTGGCCGCGGGAGGTAACCTCTACGAGCAGTACTTC.